This section outlines one T cell receptor (beta chain) sequence together with its context. This clonotype has a handful of counts. The antigen this receptor binds is unknown. No clone much larger than this one lies a single base away; base qualities are absent. The sample's treatment or condition label, in plain terms: in vitro stimulation with specific CMV peptide epitopes to enrich CMV-specific T cells. V lost 3 bases and J lost 9 bases; the stretch between them is 12 bases long. The germline V gene (reference sequence) sets CDR1 to MNHEY and CDR2 to SMNVEV. The CDR3 runs 13 residues from the cysteine to the phenylalanine. Kept here is only the CDR3 DNA, which spans 39 bases and is read in frame from base 1. For sequencing, an Illumina HiSeq 1500 was employed. Clones were called with MiXCR by TCRdb after fastp trimmed the public reads at Q25, and only in-frame beta chains were retained. Each entry merges the rows of one CDR3 protein and shows their most common DNA and genes. The sample records about 830,000 distinct CDR3 sequences, about 31% of which are singletons. The ten largest make up around an eighth of the sample.

These data are taken from a study of T cell repertoires in cytomegalovirus infection (dated by TCRdb to between 2018 and 2021). Describing the broader study: Peptide stimulations targeted recently identified HLA-C-restricted CMV epitopes, whose presentation resists viral immunomodulation, together with well-studied HLA-B-restricted epitopes. Donor HLA type was relevant to the analysis, as public TCR beta signatures indicated carriage of CMV infection together with the matching HLA type. Results and caveats for the whole study, not just this receptor: The ex vivo response was dominated by HLA-C-restricted CMV-specific TCR beta clonotypes, and the single most frequent clonotype in two of eight donors was supplied by these HLA-C-restricted clonotypes. In both this cohort and an independent roughly 330-donor cohort, the cumulative frequency of public TCR beta family members distinguished carriers of CMV infection plus the relevant HLA type.

The starting material was cultured CD8+ T cells from PBMCs, obtained from culture after CMV antigen stimulation. The chain was built from TRBV27 and TRBJ2-1, with the D gene possibly TRBD1 or TRBD2, each one fitting 5 bases. The receptor comes from a human donor in good health (CMV status not recorded). Some clones in this sample may be carry-over from other donors' samples. The encoded CDR3 is CASSLGTATEQFF. The base sequence is TGTGCCAGCAGTTTGGGGACGGCCACTGAGCAGTTCTTC.